One T cell receptor beta chain is described in this entry. Its antigen is not known. The assay was immunoSEQ multiplex PCR, and TCRdb's table has in-frame clones only and misses some. The profile shows 150,000 or so clones, about 92% of them singletons. CDR1 is SEHNR, CDR2 FQNEAQ, per germline (reference sequence). This CDR3 has 16 residues. V lost 1 base and J lost 6; bases outside the gene matches: 5. The record originates from a study of T cell responses to AZD1222 COVID-19 vaccine. Points from the study as a whole: Elevations in Spike-specific TCR breadth and depth followed administration of two AZD1222 doses. The sample set comprised mostly white British donors with more females, and clonal diversity was possibly underestimated. Nearly half of spike-specific TCRs reportedly target unmutated variant regions.

V is TRBV7-9 and J is TRBJ2-2; TRBD2 matches 10 bases. The sample consisted of peripheral blood, taken on day 0 of AZD1222 vaccination. The sequence was obtained from an adult in good health. In nucleotides, the CDR3 is TGTGCCAGCAGCTTAGTAGCTAGCGGGAGTTCCGGGGAGCTGTTTTTT. This gives the protein CASSLVASGSSGELFF.